What follows are 19 T cell receptor beta chains derived from one specimen sequenced in a study of CD8+ T cells in alopecia areata. Noted treatment: oral pan-JAK inhibitor, 5-10 mg twice daily. Sequencing templates came from extracted RNA that was reverse transcribed into cDNA. The protocol was immunoSEQ multiplex PCR, while the TCRdb copy is restricted to in-frame clones and leaves out a portion. The profile covers about 250,000 clones, with roughly 63% appearing a single time and 0.8% to 1% taken by the ten largest. The sequencing used CD4+ T cells sorted from blood, collected around week 54, from a patient treated with tofacitinib. All receptors come from a human donor with alopecia areata.

The gene calls are TRBV9 and TRBJ2-1, with D possibly matching TRBD2 (5 bases). Per germline, CDR1 SGDLS and CDR2 YYNGEE. The CDR3 covers 12 residues. V lost 9 bases to trimming and J lost 4 bases, with 11 bases between them. CDR3 DNA sequence: TGTGCCACAGGTAGCGCTTACAATGAGCAGTTCTTC. Protein sequence: CATGSAYNEQFF.

The chain links TRBV7-9 to TRBJ2-7, with D maybe TRBD2 (5 bases). Trimming stripped 1 base from V and 2 bases from J, with 9 bases between. Germline V gene lookup returns CDR1 SEHNR and CDR2 FQNEAQ (reference sequence). The CDR3 spans 14 residues. The DNA for the CDR3 is TGTGCCAGCAGCTTAGGAAGCGGACCCTACGAGCAGTACTTC. Translation gives CASSLGSGPYEQYF.

The chain joins TRBV15 to TRBJ2-3; D unresolved. Trimming cost V 5 bases and J 0 bases, with 18 bases left between them. Germline V gene lookup returns CDR1 LNHNV and CDR2 YYDKDF (reference sequence). The CDR3 totals 17 residues. The CDR3 protein is CATSLGGQTPSTDTQYF. Written as DNA, the CDR3 is TGTGCCACCAGCCTCGGTGGGCAGACTCCTAGCACAGATACGCAGTATTTT. Full variable domain (outside the CDR3, taken from reference TRBV15 and TRBJ2-3): DAMVIQNPRYQVTQFGKPVTLSCSQTLNHNVMYWYQQKSSQAPKLLFHYYDKDFNNEADTPDNFQSRRPNTSFCFLDIRSPGLGDTAMYLCATSLGGQTPSTDTQYFGPGTRLTVL.

Only a few counts were recorded for this clone. The chain has TRBV5-1 and TRBJ1-4; D uncertain. V was trimmed by 3 bases and J by 0 bases, leaving 18 bases between them. Germline-derived CDR1 and CDR2 are SGHRS and YFSETQ. The CDR3 is 18 amino acids. The CDR3 is CASSYRPSAESTNEKLFF. In DNA, the CDR3 is TGCGCCAGCAGCTACAGACCGAGCGCGGAGTCAACTAATGAAAAACTGTTTTTT. The full variable domain, its missing parts supplied by reference TRBV5-1 and TRBJ1-4, is KAGVTQTPRYLIKTRGQQVTLSCSPISGHRSVSWYQQTPGQGLQFLFEYFSETQRNKGNFPGRFSGRQFSNSRSEMNVSTLELGDSALYLCASSYRPSAESTNEKLFFGSGTQLSVL.

V is TRBV29-1 and J is TRBJ2-3, with D tentatively TRBD1 (6 bases). Germline CDR1 SQVTM, CDR2 ANQGSEA. The CDR3 contains 14 residues. Trimming took off 4 bases at V and 0 bases at J, with 11 bases between the two ends. Here the CDR3 DNA reads TGCAGCGTTGCAGACAGGCCTAGCACAGATACGCAGTATTTT. Translated: CSVADRPSTDTQYF.

V usage is TRBV30 and J usage is TRBJ1-2; D ambiguous. CDR1 GTSNPN and CDR2 SVGIG come from the germline V gene (reference sequence). The V and J ends lost 3 bases and 2 bases respectively, with 19 bases between them. This CDR3 spans 16 amino acids. The CDR3 nucleotides are TGTGCCTGGAGAGGTGCCTCCGCGGGCCGGAACTATGGCTACACCTTC. This codes for CAWRGASAGRNYGYTF.

Points on this clone: The sample contains more than one DNA sequence encoding this CDR3. V usage is TRBV7-2 and J usage is TRBJ2-5, with D perhaps given as TRBD1 or TRBD2 (5 bases each). The CDR3 spans 13 residues. V lost 3 bases to trimming and J lost 5 bases, with 10 bases between them. In germline, CDR1 is SGHTA, CDR2 FQGNSA. The CDR3 is CASSLGPQETQYF. In nucleotides, the CDR3 is TGTGCCAGCAGCTTGGGACCCCAGGAGACCCAGTACTTC. Full variable domain (remainder filled in from reference TRBV7-2 and TRBJ2-5): GAGVSQSPSNKVTEKGKDVELRCDPISGHTALYWYRQSLGQGLEFLIYFQGNSAPDKSGLPSDRFSAERTGGSVSTLTIQRTQQEDSAVYLCASSLGPQETQYFGPGTRLLVL.

This chain connects TRBV5-8 to TRBJ1-5, with 8 bases that match TRBD1. CDR1 SGHTS and CDR2 YDEGEE come from the germline V gene. Trimming took 4 bases from V and 2 from J; bases not matched to a gene: 8. The CDR3 has 16 amino acids. CDR3 residues: CASSNGQGVGNQPQHF. The CDR3 DNA is TGTGCCAGCAGCAACGGACAGGGTGTTGGCAATCAGCCCCAGCATTTT.

The chain recombines TRBV4-1 with TRBJ2-1, with TRBD2 matching over 7 bases. The CDR3 has 16 amino acids. The germline V gene encodes CDR1 MGHRA and CDR2 YSYEKL. J lost 6 bases, V lost 1 base, and 9 bases had no gene match. CDR3 residues: CASSQVGLVGVNEQFF. The DNA of the CDR3 is TGCGCCAGCAGCCAAGTAGGACTAGTCGGAGTCAATGAGCAGTTCTTC.

The rearrangement joins TRBV19 to TRBJ2-5; D is undetermined. V lost 4 bases to trimming and J lost 5 bases, with 11 bases between them. CDR3 length: 13 residues. Germline-derived CDR1 and CDR2 are LNHDA and SQIVND (reference sequence). This CDR3 reads CASSKRDWETQYF. The CDR3 DNA sequence: TGTGCCAGTAGTAAAAGGGATTGGGAGACCCAGTACTTC.

The rearrangement joins TRBV5-1 to TRBJ2-3, with unresolved D. V shed 2 bases and J shed 2 bases, with 15 bases lying between them. CDR3 length equals 16 residues. The germline V gene has CDR1 SGHRS and CDR2 YFSETQ. CDR3 amino acids: CASSLTGPPLTDTQYF. The CDR3 bases are TGCGCCAGCAGCTTAACGGGCCCGCCTCTCACAGATACGCAGTATTTT. The full variable domain, in which reference TRBV5-1 and TRBJ2-3 provide the parts outside the CDR3, is KAGVTQTPRYLIKTRGQQVTLSCSPISGHRSVSWYQQTPGQGLQFLFEYFSETQRNKGNFPGRFSGRQFSNSRSEMNVSTLELGDSALYLCASSLTGPPLTDTQYFGPGTRLTVL.

The rearrangement joins TRBV25-1 to TRBJ2-3; 7 nucleotides agree with TRBD2. From germline, CDR1 is MGHDK and CDR2 SYGVNS. CDR3 length: 13 amino acids. Losses at the gene ends were 5 bases for V and 6 bases for J; bases not matched to a gene: 5. DNA for the CDR3: TGTGCCAGCAGTCTGGCGGGGGATGATACGCAGTATTTT. This translates into CASSLAGDDTQYF.

This chain connects TRBV30 to TRBJ1-2; 10 nucleotides align to TRBD1. The CDR3 runs 13 residues. Germline lookup yields CDR1 GTSNPN and CDR2 SVGIG (reference sequence). J was trimmed by 7 bases and V by 4 bases; bases with no gene match: 6. The CDR3 sequence is CAWTFGQGVGYTF. In nucleotides, the CDR3 is TGTGCCTGGACGTTCGGACAGGGGGTTGGCTACACCTTC.

The V gene is TRBV30, the J gene TRBJ1-2, with no clear D. This CDR3 has 10 residues. CDR1 and CDR2 (germline): GTSNPN, SVGIG (reference sequence). Trimming shortened V by 8 bases and J by 5 bases, and 9 bases separated the two germline ends. CDR3 sequence (DNA): TGTGCCGCGGGGAGATATGGCTACACCTTC. Protein product: CAAGRYGYTF.

The chain uses TRBV4-2 and TRBJ2-5, with 10 bases that match TRBD2. Per germline, CDR1 LGHNA and CDR2 YNFKEQ. The CDR3 runs to 24 residues. The ends lost 0 bases at V and 2 bases at J; junction bases unmatched: 27. The CDR3 DNA reads TGTGCCAGCAGCCAAGAAACCAGCGGGGGGGCGGGCCTCAGAATTACCCTGGCTCAAGAGACCCAGTACTTC. Amino acid sequence: CASSQETSGGAGLRITLAQETQYF.

The chain uses TRBV6-5 and TRBJ1-2; D unresolved. Trimming stripped 2 bases from V and 0 bases from J, with 7 bases between. Germline V gives CDR1 MNHEY, CDR2 SVGAGI. The CDR3 loop spans 14 amino acids. The CDR3: CASSYAQANYGYTF. In DNA, the CDR3 is TGTGCCAGCAGTTACGCGCAAGCTAACTATGGCTACACCTTC.

V usage is TRBV5-1 and J usage is TRBJ2-7, with 8 positions matching TRBD1. Germline lookup yields CDR1 SGHRS and CDR2 YFSETQ. Trimming took 0 bases from V and 2 from J; bases not matched to a gene: 4. The CDR3 runs to 15 residues. In DNA, the CDR3 is TGCGCCAGCAGCTTGGATGGGACAGGCCCCTACGAGCAGTACTTC. It is translated as CASSLDGTGPYEQYF.

This chain joins TRBV4-3 and TRBJ2-4; 10 positions match TRBD1. CDR3 length: 14 residues. Per germline, CDR1 LGHNA and CDR2 YSLEER. V lost 1 base, J lost 7 bases, and 1 base stayed unmatched. For the CDR3, the DNA is TGCGCCAGCAGCCAAGGACAGGGGGCCAACATTCAGTACTTC. This gives the protein CASSQGQGANIQYF.

This chain uses TRBV10-3 with TRBJ2-5; D is perhaps TRBD1 or TRBD2 (5 bases each). V was pared by 6 bases and J by 4 bases, with 9 bases between. Germline V gene lookup returns CDR1 ENHRY and CDR2 SYGVKD. The CDR3 sequence is 12 residues long. Written as DNA, the CDR3 is TGTGCCATCAGAGAGAGGGGAGAGACCCAGTACTTC. Its translation is CAIRERGETQYF.